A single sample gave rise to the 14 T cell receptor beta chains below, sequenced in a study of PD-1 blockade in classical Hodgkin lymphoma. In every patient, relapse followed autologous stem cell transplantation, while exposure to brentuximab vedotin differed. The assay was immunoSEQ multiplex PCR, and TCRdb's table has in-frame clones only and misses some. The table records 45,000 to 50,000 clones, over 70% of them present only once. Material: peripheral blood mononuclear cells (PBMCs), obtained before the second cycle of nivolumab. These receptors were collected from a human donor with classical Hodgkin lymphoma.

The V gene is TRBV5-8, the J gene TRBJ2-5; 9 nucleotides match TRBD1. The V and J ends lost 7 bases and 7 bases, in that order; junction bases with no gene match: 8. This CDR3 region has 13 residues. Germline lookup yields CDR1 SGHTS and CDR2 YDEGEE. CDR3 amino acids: CASRDRDYGTQYF. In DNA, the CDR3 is TGTGCCAGCCGGGACAGGGATTATGGGACCCAGTACTTC.

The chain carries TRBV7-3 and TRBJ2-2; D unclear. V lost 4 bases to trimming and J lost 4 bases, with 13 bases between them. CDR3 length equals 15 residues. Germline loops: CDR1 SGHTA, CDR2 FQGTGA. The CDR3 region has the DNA TGTGCCAGCAGCTCCCCTTCACTCCCCACCGGGGAGCTGTTTTTT. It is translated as CASSSPSLPTGELFF. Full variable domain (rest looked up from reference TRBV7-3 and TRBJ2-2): GAGVSQTPSNKVTEKGKYVELRCDPISGHTALYWYRQSLGQGPEFLIYFQGTGAADDSGLPNDRFFAVRPEGSVSTLKIQRTERGDSAVYLCASSSPSLPTGELFFGEGSRLTVL.

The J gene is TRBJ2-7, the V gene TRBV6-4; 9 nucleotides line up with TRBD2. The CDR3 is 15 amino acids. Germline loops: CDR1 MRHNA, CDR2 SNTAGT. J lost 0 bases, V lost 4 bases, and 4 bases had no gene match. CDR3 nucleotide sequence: TGTGCCAGCAGTGTTAGCGGGGGAAGCTCCTACGAGCAGTACTTC. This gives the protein CASSVSGGSSYEQYF.

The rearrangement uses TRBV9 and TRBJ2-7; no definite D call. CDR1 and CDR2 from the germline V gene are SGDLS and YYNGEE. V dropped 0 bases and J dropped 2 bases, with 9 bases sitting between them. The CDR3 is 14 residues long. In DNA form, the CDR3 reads TGTGCCAGCAGCGTAGAGCTCGGCCCCTACGAGCAGTACTTC. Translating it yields CASSVELGPYEQYF.

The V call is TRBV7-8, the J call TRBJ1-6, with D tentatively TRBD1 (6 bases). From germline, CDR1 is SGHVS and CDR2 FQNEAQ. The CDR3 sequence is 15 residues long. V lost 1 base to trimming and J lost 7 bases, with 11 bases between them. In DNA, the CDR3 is TGTGCCAGCAGCTTAGGGCCAGGGGTGAATTCACCCCTCCACTTT. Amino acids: CASSLGPGVNSPLHF.

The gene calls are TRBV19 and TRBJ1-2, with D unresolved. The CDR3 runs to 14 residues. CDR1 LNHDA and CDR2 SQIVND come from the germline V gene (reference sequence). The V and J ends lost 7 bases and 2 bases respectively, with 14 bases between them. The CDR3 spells CASIAAGGNYGYTF. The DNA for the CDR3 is TGTGCCAGTATTGCGGCGGGAGGCAACTATGGCTACACCTTC.

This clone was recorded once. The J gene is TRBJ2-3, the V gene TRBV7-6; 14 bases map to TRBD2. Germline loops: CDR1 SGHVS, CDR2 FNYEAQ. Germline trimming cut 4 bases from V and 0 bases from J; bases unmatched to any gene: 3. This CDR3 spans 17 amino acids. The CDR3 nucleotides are TGTGCCAGCAGCTCGGGACTAGCGGGGGCTAGCACAGATACGCAGTATTTT. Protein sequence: CASSSGLAGASTDTQYF.

CDR3 in amino acids: CASSMASGEGGEQFF. The CDR3 DNA follows: TGTGCCAGCAGTATGGCTAGCGGAGAGGGGGGTGAGCAGTTCTTC. The chain carries TRBV27 and TRBJ2-1; the D gene is possibly TRBD2 (7 bases). Per germline, CDR1 MNHEY and CDR2 SMNVEV (reference sequence). This CDR3 contains 15 residues. The V gene lost 5 bases and the J gene lost 9 bases, with 20 bases spanning the gap.

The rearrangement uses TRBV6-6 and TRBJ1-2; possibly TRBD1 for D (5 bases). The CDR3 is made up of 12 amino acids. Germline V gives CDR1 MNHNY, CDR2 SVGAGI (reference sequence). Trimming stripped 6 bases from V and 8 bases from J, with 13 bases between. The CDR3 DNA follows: TGTGCCAGCAGCATACAGGACGGGGGCTACACCTTC. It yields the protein CASSIQDGGYTF.

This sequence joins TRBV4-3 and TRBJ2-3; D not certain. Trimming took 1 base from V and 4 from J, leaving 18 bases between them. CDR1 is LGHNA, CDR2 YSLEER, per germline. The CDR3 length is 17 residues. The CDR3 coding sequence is TGCGCCAGCAGCCAAGGTCTGATCCGAGAGAGATCAGATACGCAGTATTTT. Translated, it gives CASSQGLIRERSDTQYF.

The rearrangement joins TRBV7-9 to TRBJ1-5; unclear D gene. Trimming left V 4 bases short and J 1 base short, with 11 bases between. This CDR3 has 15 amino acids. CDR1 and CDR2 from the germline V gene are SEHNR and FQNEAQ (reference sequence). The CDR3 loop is CASSSEGSSNQPQHF. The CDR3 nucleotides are TGTGCCAGCAGCTCAGAAGGGTCCAGCAATCAGCCCCAGCATTTT.

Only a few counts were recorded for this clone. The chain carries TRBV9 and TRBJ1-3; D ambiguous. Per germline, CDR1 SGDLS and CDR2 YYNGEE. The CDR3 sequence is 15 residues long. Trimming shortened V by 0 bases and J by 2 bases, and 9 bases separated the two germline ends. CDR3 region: CASSVDLSAGNTIYF. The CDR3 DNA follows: TGTGCCAGCAGCGTAGATCTCTCGGCTGGAAACACCATATATTTT.

CDR3: CASSFGNYEQYF. For the CDR3, the DNA is TGTGCCAGCAGTTTCGGAAACTACGAGCAGTACTTC. The rearrangement links TRBV28 to TRBJ2-7; no clear D gene. The germline V gene encodes CDR1 MDHEN and CDR2 SYDVKM. The CDR3 is 12 residues long. V was clipped by 3 bases and J by 3 bases, with 6 bases between them.

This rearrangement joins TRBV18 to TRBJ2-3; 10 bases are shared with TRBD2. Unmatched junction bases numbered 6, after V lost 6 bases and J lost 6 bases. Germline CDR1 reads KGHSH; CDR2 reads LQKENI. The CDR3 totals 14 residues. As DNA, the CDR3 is TGTGCCAGCTCTCTGGGGACTAGCGCGGATACGCAGTATTTT. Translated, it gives CASSLGTSADTQYF.